This T cell receptor beta chain was retrieved from a study of vaccination and CD4 T cells after COVID-19. Study-level information: The makeup of the convalescents was six males and four females, two of them Hispanic. Findings and limits, study-wide: Convalescent patients were relatively few, and early post-infection timepoints were missing.

From germline, CDR1 is MNHEY and CDR2 SMNVEV (reference sequence). This CDR3 has 14 residues. With 3 bases clipped from V and 7 bases from J, the junction kept 8 bases outside the gene matches. In its sample, this clonotype is medium-sized (0.01 to 0.1%). The antigen is not known. The Oncomine TCR Beta short-read assay sequenced DNA from cultured CD4+ T cells. TCRdb re-called the PCR reads through MiXCR, storing one row per CDR3 protein. The sample has some 11,000 distinct CDR3 sequences, roughly 25% seen once; the top ten hold around 24%. Treatment specified: roughly ten-day PBMC culture with coronavirus spike peptide pools or control peptides (ViraFEST assay). TCRs were sequenced by ViraFEST after antigen-specific T cells had been expanded with peptide pools. Having spent approximately 9 days in culture, CD4+ T cells were then isolated by negative selection.

The chain joins TRBV27 to TRBJ1-1, with 7 positions matching TRBD1. This specimen consisted of CD4+ T cells from blood, cultured in vitro, obtained after SARS-CoV-2 vaccination. This TCR derives from a human donor who had recovered from COVID-19. CDR3 coding DNA: TGTGCCAGCAGTTTGGGGATCGGGACAGTTGAAGCTTTCTTT. This translates into CASSLGIGTVEAFF.